The rows below give T cell receptor beta chains drawn from one sample of a study of blood T cell repertoires in COVID-19. The protocol was immunoSEQ multiplex PCR, while the TCRdb copy is restricted to in-frame clones and leaves out a portion. The profile covers tens of thousands of clones, with around nine tenths appearing a single time and roughly 17% taken by the ten largest. The sample consisted of peripheral blood. The receptors derive from a man in his sixties or seventies with acute or convalescent COVID-19. Both conserved end residues are part of each CDR3. The order of the fields is clone size, V gene, CDR3 protein. Size is omitted from some rows. Given values are once, few, many or a class for expanded clones.

>.|TRBV27
CASSFGTGNSPLHF
>.|TRBV10-3
CAISGDSYNEQFF
>.|TRBV5-1
CASSPGQGNTEAFF
>.|TRBV6-1
CASSETFWQGTNQPQHF
>.|TRBV6-5
CASSRQGAREYGYTF
>.|TRBV7-3
CASSLGPIGGYTGELFF
>.|TRBV7-9
CASSLRGGGNTIYF
>.|TRBV5-1
CASSLVVSEETQYF
>.|TRBV7-8
CASSSATGGAPYGYTF
>few|TRBV5-1
CASSDSGRAIEQYF
>.|TRBV28
CASSLEGLAGEVADTQYF
>.|TRBV4-3
CASSPRTANYGYTF
>.|TRBV11-2
CASSFWGQSYEQYF
>few|TRBV19
CASSIEGGYEKLFF
>.|TRBV5-1
CASSLGAGQPSPLHF
>.|TRBV3-1/TRBV3-2
CASSHGTGVVTQHF
>.|TRBV6-5
CASSYSSSGSYEQYF
>.|TRBV2
CASCPAGGTDTQYF
>.|TRBV4-1
CASSSNPGTGNGYTF
>.|TRBV6-5
CASRAGEETQYF
>.|TRBV15
CATSRESRSSYNEQFF
>.|TRBV5-1
CASSLDKRELGEQYF
>.|TRBV4-3
CASSLQGQGAYEQYF
>.|TRBV5-1
CASRGAGGLTDTQYF
>.|TRBV7-9
CASSTGTSGKTYNEQFF
>.|TRBV11-3
CASSLVAGSRPYEQYF